This T cell receptor beta chain was sequenced for a study of shared clonotypes between healthy human individuals. When replicate PCRs were run on sorted subsets, they used 200 to 250 ng DNA, 30,000 to 35,000 T cell genomes. In the authors' methods: Sequence data from immunoSEQ were junction-only and lacked quality scores; consequently, filtering differed. The data were produced by immunoSEQ multiplex PCR, yet TCRdb's version contains in-frame clones alone and is incomplete. D and trimming come from the DNA, and the V and J calls and clone size come from that table. This table has approximately 740,000 clones, over 90% appearing once. Naive CD8 isolation took CD45RO-negative cells positively selected for CCR7 and excluded terminally differentiated effector memory CD45RA+ cells. Germline V gene sequence: CDR1 LNHDA, CDR2 SQIVND (reference sequence). The junction had 12 bases not matched to a gene; V was cut back by 7 bases and J by 10 bases. The CDR3 runs to 15 residues.

What was sequenced was naive CD8+ T cells sorted from blood. V gene TRBV19 combines with J gene TRBJ2-1; 11 bases line up with TRBD2. This receptor was identified in a man aged 30 to 39 in good health. CDR3 DNA: TGTGCCAGTACCCTAATAGCGGGAGGGCCCAGGGAGCAGTTCTTC. It is translated as CASTLIAGGPREQFF.